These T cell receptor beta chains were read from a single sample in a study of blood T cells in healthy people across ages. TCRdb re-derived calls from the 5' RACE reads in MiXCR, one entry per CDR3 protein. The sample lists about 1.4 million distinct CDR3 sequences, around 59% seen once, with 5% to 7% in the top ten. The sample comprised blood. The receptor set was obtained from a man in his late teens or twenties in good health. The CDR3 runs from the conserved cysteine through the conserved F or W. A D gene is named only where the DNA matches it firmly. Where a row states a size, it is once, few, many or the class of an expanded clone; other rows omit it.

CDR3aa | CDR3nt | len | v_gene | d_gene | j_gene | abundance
CSARGVNSYEQYF | TGCAGTGCTAGAGGGGTGAACTCCTACGAGCAGTACTTC | 13 | TRBV20-1 | . | TRBJ2-7 | .
CASSPEGDMGYNEQFF | TGTGCCAGCAGCCCTGAGGGGGACATGGGCTACAATGAGCAGTTCTTC | 16 | TRBV13 | . | TRBJ2-1 | .
CASSPSTSGISINEQFF | TGTGCCAGCAGCCCCTCGACTAGCGGTATTTCCATCAATGAGCAGTTCTTC | 17 | TRBV12-3/TRBV12-4 | TRBD2 | TRBJ2-1 | few
CASSLAPGQNYGYTF | TGTGCCAGCAGCTTAGCCCCAGGACAGAACTATGGCTACACCTTC | 15 | TRBV7-2 | . | TRBJ1-2 | few
CSAHSRTSGGYEQYF | TGCAGTGCTCATTCCCGGACTAGCGGGGGCTACGAGCAGTACTTC | 15 | TRBV20-1 | TRBD2 | TRBJ2-7 | few
CASKRTGTDTQYF | TGTGCCAGCAAGAGGACAGGCACAGATACGCAGTATTTT | 13 | TRBV27 | . | TRBJ2-3 | few
CASLAGERGNEQFF | TGTGCCAGCCTAGCGGGAGAGCGGGGAAATGAGCAGTTCTTC | 14 | TRBV7-9 | TRBD2 | TRBJ2-1 | .
CSVEGQTSGSRGYNEQFF | TGCAGCGTTGAAGGGCAGACTAGCGGGAGTCGGGGCTACAATGAGCAGTTCTTC | 18 | TRBV29-1 | TRBD2 | TRBJ2-1 | .
CASSSHQGRGGYTF | TGCGCCAGCAGCTCACATCAGGGGCGAGGTGGCTACACCTTC | 14 | TRBV5-1 | . | TRBJ1-2 | .
CSVEDPGGRVETQYF | TGCAGCGTTGAAGATCCGGGGGGAAGAGTAGAGACCCAGTACTTC | 15 | TRBV29-1 | TRBD2 | TRBJ2-5 | .
CASSFSLTGAYEQYF | TGTGCCAGCAGCTTTTCCTTGACAGGGGCCTACGAGCAGTACTTC | 15 | TRBV7-8 | TRBD1 | TRBJ2-7 | .
CASSLETGEQYF | TGTGCCAGCAGTTTGGAGACGGGCGAGCAGTACTTC | 12 | TRBV12-3/TRBV12-4 | . | TRBJ2-7 | few
CAIKGGDFSYNEQFF | TGTGCCATCAAGGGCGGGGACTTTTCCTACAATGAGCAGTTCTTC | 15 | TRBV10-3 | . | TRBJ2-1 | few
CASPPGGPPTDTQYF | TGTGCCAGCCCACCCGGGGGGCCCCCCACAGATACGCAGTATTTT | 15 | TRBV28 | . | TRBJ2-3 | .
CAWSGGTSEAFF | TGTGCCTGGAGCGGCGGGACATCTGAAGCTTTCTTT | 12 | TRBV30 | . | TRBJ1-1 | .
CSVESAGTGYTF | TGCAGCGTTGAGTCGGCAGGGACTGGCTACACCTTC | 12 | TRBV29-1 | . | TRBJ1-2 | few
CASSPGLARMETQYF | TGTGCCAGCAGTCCAGGACTCGCCCGGATGGAGACCCAGTACTTC | 15 | TRBV11-2 | . | TRBJ2-5 | .
CASKGGFYGYTF | TGTGCCAGCAAGGGAGGCTTCTATGGCTACACCTTC | 12 | TRBV28 | . | TRBJ1-2 | .
CASSQDPRSYYELYF | TGCGCCAGCAGCCAAGACCCTAGGAGCTACTACGAGCTGTACTTC | 15 | TRBV4-1 | . | TRBJ2-7 | .
CASSPNRYQPQHF | TGTGCCAGCAGTCCTAACAGGTATCAGCCCCAGCATTTT | 13 | TRBV12-3/TRBV12-4 | . | TRBJ1-5 | .
CTSSQRDRGYEQYF | TGTACCAGCAGCCAACGGGACAGGGGCTACGAGCAGTACTTC | 14 | TRBV4-2 | TRBD1 | TRBJ2-7 | .
CSVGGQRGQPQHF | TGCAGCGTTGGGGGTCAGAGAGGTCAGCCCCAGCATTTT | 13 | TRBV29-1 | . | TRBJ1-5 | once
CASSLRDRGDIQYF | TGTGCCAGCAGCCTCCGGGACAGGGGCGACATTCAGTACTTC | 14 | TRBV13 | TRBD1 | TRBJ2-4 | .
CASSLSAFSGGHTEAFF | TGTGCCAGCAGTTTGTCCGCCTTCTCCGGGGGGCACACTGAAGCTTTCTTT | 17 | TRBV27 | . | TRBJ1-1 | .
CASSSRGQGSGDSEAFF | TGTGCCAGCAGTTCCCGTGGGCAGGGGAGCGGTGACAGTGAAGCTTTCTTT | 17 | TRBV27 | . | TRBJ1-1 | .
CAWSRPGAHYNEQFF | TGTGCCTGGAGTCGTCCGGGCGCCCACTACAATGAGCAGTTCTTC | 15 | TRBV30 | . | TRBJ2-1 | .
CASSQVSGRHTLNYGYTF | TGTGCCAGCAGCCAAGTTTCCGGGAGACATACCCTGAACTATGGCTACACCTTC | 18 | TRBV4-2 | . | TRBJ1-2 | .
CSVGLSHTQYF | TGCAGCGTTGGACTTTCCCATACGCAGTATTTT | 11 | TRBV29-1 | . | TRBJ2-3 | few
CASSSSLRGYNEQFF | TGTGCCAGCAGTTCTTCCCTCCGGGGATACAATGAGCAGTTCTTC | 15 | TRBV6-1 | . | TRBJ2-1 | .
CSVEVVLGRAFF | TGCAGCGTTGAAGTAGTCTTAGGGCGAGCTTTCTTT | 12 | TRBV29-1 | . | TRBJ1-1 | .
CASSLAASYTDTQYF | TGTGCCAGCAGCTTAGCGGCTAGCTACACAGATACGCAGTATTTT | 15 | TRBV7-2 | . | TRBJ2-3 | .
CASRSGTRGYNEQFF | TGTGCCAGCAGGAGTGGGACTAGGGGATACAATGAGCAGTTCTTC | 15 | TRBV27 | TRBD2 | TRBJ2-1 | .
CASSQGIQGENEKLFF | TGTGCCAGCAGCCAAGGAATACAGGGGGAAAATGAAAAACTGTTTTTT | 16 | TRBV3-1 | TRBD1 | TRBJ1-4 | .
CASSQLGGYDTQYF | TGCGCCAGCAGCCAATTGGGGGGATACGATACGCAGTATTTT | 14 | TRBV4-3 | . | TRBJ2-3 | few
CASSTPSYNEQFF | TGTGCCAGCAGTACCCCTTCCTACAATGAGCAGTTCTTC | 13 | TRBV27 | . | TRBJ2-1 | .
CASSLAPFERLRDNEQFF | TGTGCCAGCAGCTTAGCCCCCTTCGAGCGGTTGCGCGACAATGAGCAGTTCTTC | 18 | TRBV7-9 | . | TRBJ2-1 | few
CASSLGDRNSYNSPLHF | TGCGCCAGCAGCTTGGGAGACAGGAACTCCTATAATTCACCCCTCCACTTT | 17 | TRBV5-1 | . | TRBJ1-6 | once
CASSDWARTAGSGANVLTF | TGTGCCAGCAGTGATTGGGCCCGGACAGCCGGCTCTGGGGCCAACGTCCTGACTTTC | 19 | TRBV25-1 | . | TRBJ2-6 | .
CSARDGQGGYEQYF | TGCAGTGCTAGAGATGGACAGGGAGGTTACGAGCAGTACTTC | 14 | TRBV20-1 | TRBD1 | TRBJ2-7 | few
CASSPLASMRETQYF | TGTGCCAGCAGTCCCCTAGCGTCTATGAGAGAGACCCAGTACTTC | 15 | TRBV2 | . | TRBJ2-5 | .
CASTPSPTVNTEAFF | TGTGCCAGCACCCCGTCCCCGACAGTTAACACTGAAGCTTTCTTT | 15 | TRBV21-1 | . | TRBJ1-1 | .
CASSRFPYTIYF | TGTGCCAGCAGCCGATTCCCTTACACCATATATTTT | 12 | TRBV12-3/TRBV12-4 | . | TRBJ1-3 | .
CATGAANTDTQYF | TGTGCCACCGGAGCGGCGAACACAGATACGCAGTATTTT | 13 | TRBV6-1 | . | TRBJ2-3 | few